Listed below are T cell receptor beta chains from one sample, sequenced in a study of blood T cell repertoires in COVID-19. Clones were read by immunoSEQ multiplex PCR, and TCRdb kept only the in-frame ones, dropping some. The data show about 98,000 clones, more than 75% seen once. Material: peripheral blood. The receptor source for this set is a middle-aged man with active or convalescent COVID-19. Each CDR3 is given with its conserved first and last residue. The D gene is left open where the match is weak. Where a row states a size, it is once, few, many or the class of an expanded clone; other rows omit it.

-,TRBD2,TRBV2,TRBJ2-3,CASSALAGVGTQYF,TGTGCCAGCAGTGCACTAGCGGGGGTCGGTACGCAGTATTTT
-,TRBD1,TRBV19,TRBJ2-5,CASSIGSGQGGETQYF,TGTGCCAGTAGTATAGGCTCTGGACAGGGGGGAGAGACCCAGTACTTC
-,TRBD1,TRBV5-5,TRBJ2-1,CASSFRDRGRGESNEQFF,TGTGCCAGCAGCTTCCGGGACAGGGGGCGCGGGGAAAGCAATGAGCAGTTCTTC
once,-,TRBV5-1,TRBJ2-2,CASSLAELGGNTGELFF,TGCGCCAGCAGCTTGGCTGAATTGGGGGGGAACACCGGGGAGCTGTTTTTT
few,-,TRBV18,TRBJ1-1,CASSQRTGGDTEAFF,TGTGCCAGCTCACAGCGGACCGGAGGAGACACTGAAGCTTTCTTT
-,-,TRBV6-5,TRBJ1-1,CASSYEGNTEAFF,TGTGCCAGCAGTTACGAGGGTAATACTGAAGCTTTCTTT
once,TRBD2,TRBV2,TRBJ2-5,CASTQLAGGPRTQYF,TGTGCCAGCACCCAACTAGCGGGGGGGCCCCGGACCCAGTACTTC
once,TRBD1,TRBV2,TRBJ1-2,CASSGQGALGDGYTF,TGTGCCAGCAGTGGACAGGGGGCGCTGGGGGATGGCTACACCTTC
-,-,TRBV11-3,TRBJ2-7,CASSYGDSYEQYF,TGTGCCAGCAGTTATGGTGACAGCTACGAGCAGTACTTC
-,-,TRBV18,TRBJ1-5,CASSPPGGPQHF,TGTGCCAGCTCACCACCAGGCGGGCCCCAGCATTTT
-,TRBD2,TRBV6-2/TRBV6-3,TRBJ2-7,CASSYEAGGFYEQYF,TGTGCCAGCAGTTACGAAGCGGGGGGGTTCTACGAGCAGTACTTC
-,-,TRBV3-1/TRBV3-2,TRBJ1-2,CASSRRTDGYTF,TGTGCCAGCAGCCGAAGGACAGATGGCTACACCTTC
-,-,TRBV28,TRBJ1-4,CASIPGGYNEKLFF,TGTGCCAGCATCCCCGGGGGGTACAATGAAAAACTGTTTTTT
-,-,TRBV7-8,TRBJ1-4,CASSPQGLLNEKLFF,TGTGCCAGCAGCCCGCAGGGGCTCCTTAATGAAAAACTGTTTTTT
few,-,TRBV19,TRBJ2-5,CASGRGATETQYF,TGTGCCAGTGGACGGGGGGCAACTGAGACCCAGTACTTC
-,-,TRBV25-1,TRBJ1-1,CASSVTGLNTEAFF,TGTGCCAGCAGTGTTACAGGGTTGAACACTGAAGCTTTCTTT
-,TRBD1,TRBV18,TRBJ2-6,CASSPPTGGIGANVLTF,TGTGCCAGCTCACCACCGACAGGGGGCATCGGGGCCAACGTCCTGACTTTC
-,-,TRBV7-2,TRBJ1-1,CASSTWGHLNTEAFF,TGTGCCAGCAGCACTTGGGGACACTTGAACACTGAAGCTTTCTTT
once,-,TRBV10-3,TRBJ2-3,CASATSTDTQYF,TGTGCCTCAGCGACTAGCACAGATACGCAGTATTTT